These 32 T cell receptor beta chains were sequenced from one sample in a study of graft-versus-host responses after intestinal transplantation (dated by TCRdb to about 2021). The sample's time point, from its label and the paper: cells obtained before transplantation from donor or recipient. The library was produced with the immunoSEQ multiplex PCR assay. The table was pulled from immuneACCESS by TCRdb, which kept in-frame rearrangements only. Such tables lose some clones; where checked, under half of the loss comes from unresolved V genes, and the rest has no known cause. A total of 55,000 to 75,000 clones appear in this sample, 84% of them only once. The ten largest clones add up to nearly 0.4% of the sample. These receptors' antigens are unknown. Material: unstimulated CD4+ T cells sorted from spleen or lymph node cells, obtained before transplant. The receptor set was obtained from a human donor who was the organ donor for an intestinal transplant.

V gene TRBV10-2 combines with J gene TRBJ1-1, with D perhaps TRBD1 (6 bases). V lost 6 bases and J lost 3, with 11 bases in between. Germline V CDR1 and CDR2: WSHSY, SAAADI. This CDR3 has 13 amino acids. In DNA, the CDR3 is TGCGCCAGCAGGGGGGGGGCTTACACTGAAGCTTTCTTT. Protein: CASRGGAYTEAFF.

V gene TRBV7-3 combines with J gene TRBJ2-6; 7 bases match TRBD1. CDR1 and CDR2 (germline): SGHTA, FQGTGA. This CDR3 region has 15 residues. V dropped 5 bases and J dropped 2; count of bases not matched to a gene: 3. In DNA, the CDR3 is TGTGCCAGCAGCCCAGGGGGAGCTGGGGCCAACGTCCTGACTTTC. Translated, it gives CASSPGGAGANVLTF.

The chain joins TRBV2 to TRBJ2-7; 11 positions agree with TRBD2. The ends lost 1 base at V and 1 base at J; junction bases unmatched: 6. Germline values: CDR1 SNHLY, CDR2 FYNNEI. The CDR3 has 17 residues. In DNA form, the CDR3 reads TGTGCCAGCAGTGAAGGGTTCGGGACTAGCGGATCCTACGAGCAGTACGTC. Translation gives CASSEGFGTSGSYEQYV.

This chain links TRBV7-9 with TRBJ1-2; a weak D match, TRBD1 (6 bases). Germline CDR1 and CDR2: SEHNR and FQNEAQ (reference sequence). The CDR3 totals 17 residues. Trimming removed 2 bases from V and 4 bases from J, with 20 bases in between. CDR3 in amino acids: CASSLRPGANRFYGYTF. The CDR3 DNA follows: TGTGCCAGCAGCTTACGGCCAGGGGCGAATCGATTCTATGGCTACACCTTC.

The table lists this clone with a few counts. This chain uses TRBV6-6 with TRBJ1-2; 9 bases map to TRBD1. The J segment lost 8 bases and the V segment lost 5 bases, leaving 6 bases of the junction unmatched. The CDR3 is 13 amino acids. Germline lookup yields CDR1 MNHNY and CDR2 SVGAGI (reference sequence). CDR3 DNA: TGTGCCAGCAGTCCCGGACAGGGGCGCGGCTACACCTTC. Its protein is CASSPGQGRGYTF.

The V and J genes are TRBV7-2 and TRBJ1-2; TRBD1 aligns across 8 bases. CDR1 SGHTA and CDR2 FQGNSA come from the germline V gene. The V and J ends lost 2 bases and 7 bases, in that order; junction bases with no gene match: 12. The CDR3 contains 16 residues. CDR3: CASSLRRPGQVPGYTF. CDR3 DNA: TGTGCCAGCAGCTTAAGGAGACCGGGACAGGTGCCTGGCTACACCTTC.

The chain combines TRBV4-3 with TRBJ2-5; 9 nucleotides agree with TRBD2. The junction had 4 bases not matched to a gene; V was cut back by 1 base and J by 4 bases. Germline assignment: CDR1 LGHNA and CDR2 YSLEER. The CDR3 covers 15 residues. Here the CDR3 DNA reads TGCGCCAGCAGCCAAGTAGGCGGGGGGGGAGAGACCCAGTACTTC. It yields the protein CASSQVGGGGETQYF.

The rearrangement links TRBV18 to TRBJ1-1; weak D call: TRBD1 (5 bases). CDR3 length: 15 residues. V was pared by 3 bases and J by 0 bases, with 11 bases between. CDR1 KGHSH and CDR2 LQKENI come from the germline V gene. The CDR3 loop reads CASSPQTELNTEAFF. The DNA of the CDR3 is TGTGCCAGCTCACCCCAGACAGAACTGAACACTGAAGCTTTCTTT. The entire variable domain, with the rest obtained from reference TRBV18 and TRBJ1-1, is as follows: NAGVMQNPRHLVRRRGQEARLRCSPMKGHSHVYWYRQLPEEGLKFMVYLQKENIIDESGMPKERFSAEFPKEGPSILRIQQVVRGDSAAYFCASSPQTELNTEAFFGQGTRLTVV.

CDR3: CASSYLGSLNTEAFF. Written as DNA, the CDR3 is TGTGCCAGCAGTTACCTGGGGAGTTTGAACACTGAAGCTTTCTTT. The chain couples TRBV6-5 to TRBJ1-1, with unresolved D. From germline, CDR1 is MNHEY and CDR2 SVGAGI. The CDR3 totals 15 residues. With 2 bases removed from V and 0 bases from J, the gap between germline ends came to 10 bases.

This chain uses TRBV28 with TRBJ1-6; 12 bases agree with TRBD1. Germline trimming cut 1 base from V and 9 bases from J; bases unmatched to any gene: 13. The CDR3 totals 19 residues. The germline CDR1 and CDR2 sequences are MDHEN and SYDVKM. The CDR3, as DNA: TGTGCCAGCAGTTTATCCGGGACAGGGGGCGTTTTCGGAATTTCACCCCTCCACTTT. Amino acids: CASSLSGTGGVFGISPLHF. Drawing the rest from reference TRBV28 and TRBJ1-6, the complete variable domain is DVKVTQSSRYLVKRTGEKVFLECVQDMDHENMFWYRQDPGLGLRLIYFSYDVKMKEKGDIPEGYSVSREKKERFSLILESASTNQTSMYLCASSLSGTGGVFGISPLHFGNGTRLTVT.

The CDR3 spells CASSSTGTNQPQHF. CDR3 DNA: TGTGCCAGCAGCTCGACAGGGACGAATCAGCCCCAGCATTTT. The chain combines TRBV7-2 with TRBJ1-5; TRBD1 agrees at 7 bases. Trimming took 4 bases from V and 4 from J; bases not matched to a gene: 4. This CDR3 is built from 14 residues. Germline values: CDR1 SGHTA, CDR2 FQGNSA.

The gene calls are TRBV5-1 and TRBJ2-2, with D possibly being TRBD2 (5 bases). CDR3 length equals 15 residues. V was shortened by 1 base and J by 0 bases, with 7 bases between the two germline ends. Germline values: CDR1 SGHRS, CDR2 YFSETQ. The CDR3: CASSLTGTNTGELFF. In nucleotides, the CDR3 is TGCGCCAGCAGCTTGACGGGGACGAACACCGGGGAGCTGTTTTTT. The full variable domain, with the rest looked up from reference TRBV5-1 and TRBJ2-2, is KAGVTQTPRYLIKTRGQQVTLSCSPISGHRSVSWYQQTPGQGLQFLFEYFSETQRNKGNFPGRFSGRQFSNSRSEMNVSTLELGDSALYLCASSLTGTNTGELFFGEGSRLTVL.

This chain uses TRBV18 with TRBJ2-3; 11 nucleotides line up with TRBD2. Losses at the gene ends were 3 bases for V and 0 bases for J; bases not matched to a gene: 5. The CDR3 is 17 residues long. Germline V gives CDR1 KGHSH, CDR2 LQKENI. The CDR3 region has the DNA TGTGCCAGCTCACCGCTGACTAGCGGGGCCAGCACAGATACGCAGTATTTT. Translated: CASSPLTSGASTDTQYF.

V gene TRBV9 combines with J gene TRBJ2-3, with 11 positions matching TRBD2. Germline CDR1 and CDR2: SGDLS and YYNGEE. This CDR3 comprises 15 residues. After removal of 0 bases from V and 5 bases from J, the junction contained 2 bases not matched to a gene. The CDR3 nucleotides read TGTGCCAGCAGCGTAGAAGGGACTAGCGGAGATACGCAGTATTTT. Encoded protein: CASSVEGTSGDTQYF.

The rearrangement uses TRBV5-4 and TRBJ2-3, with 7 bases lining up with TRBD1. The CDR3 loop spans 16 amino acids. J lost 2 bases, V lost 4 bases, and 10 bases had no gene match. CDR1 and CDR2 (germline): SGHNT, YYREEE (reference sequence). This CDR3 is CASSPRPGQLTDTQYF. CDR3 nucleotide sequence: TGTGCCAGCAGCCCCCGTCCGGGACAGCTCACAGATACGCAGTATTTT.

The rearrangement uses TRBV6-1 and TRBJ1-2; a possible D gene is TRBD1 (6 bases). Germline V gene lookup returns CDR1 MNHNS and CDR2 SASEGT. This CDR3 region has 16 residues. Between the trimmed V and J ends, which lost 4 bases and 1 base, there was a span of 16 bases. The CDR3 nucleotides read TGTGCCAGCAGTGGAAGGACAGCCCAGCTTAACTATGGCTACACCTTC. Its translation is CASSGRTAQLNYGYTF.

This clone was recorded only once. The V call is TRBV25-1, the J call TRBJ1-1; possibly TRBD1 for D (6 bases). Deletions cut 3 bases from V and 5 bases from J, with 13 bases between. Germline V CDR1 and CDR2: MGHDK, SYGVNS. This CDR3 spans 14 amino acids. Here the CDR3 reads CASSDDRKGTEAFF. The CDR3 DNA reads TGTGCCAGCAGTGATGACAGGAAAGGGACTGAAGCTTTCTTT.

The chain joins TRBV5-3 to TRBJ2-5; 11 bases are a match to TRBD2. TRBV5-3 counts as an open reading frame of uncertain function. The CDR3 has 14 amino acids. Trimming removed 9 bases from V and 2 bases from J; junction bases left unmatched: 6. In DNA form, the CDR3 reads TGTGCCAAGGCGGCTAGCGGGGGGCAAGAGACCCAGTACTTC. Translation: CAKAASGGQETQYF.

The rearrangement links TRBV6-5 to TRBJ2-2; 8 bases match TRBD1. Germline loops: CDR1 MNHEY, CDR2 SVGAGI. V was clipped by 2 bases and J by 5 bases; unmatched bases: 7. The CDR3 is 16 residues long. CDR3 nucleotide sequence: TGTGCCAGCAGTTACGGCCAGGGGGCGCTTACCGGGGAGCTGTTTTTT. Protein product: CASSYGQGALTGELFF.

This clone occurred a few times. The chain recombines TRBV28 with TRBJ2-7; 7 positions match TRBD1. The CDR3 consists of 12 residues. Germline V lookup: CDR1 MDHEN, CDR2 SYDVKM. V trimming: 5 bases; J trimming: 5 bases; junction bases outside the gene matches: 3. CDR3 nucleotides: TGTGCCAGCAGTCGACAGGGTGACGAGCAGTACGTC. Its translation: CASSRQGDEQYV.

The chain combines TRBV7-3 with TRBJ1-2; 11 bases line up with TRBD1. The germline gives CDR1 SGHTA, CDR2 FQGTGA. This CDR3 comprises 15 residues. V lost 5 bases to trimming and J lost 8 bases; unmatched junction nucleotides: 10. In DNA form, the CDR3 reads TGTGCCAGCAGCCCACTACCGGGACAGGGGGAAGGCTACACCTTC. Protein sequence: CASSPLPGQGEGYTF.

This chain links TRBV9 with TRBJ2-1; D is perhaps TRBD2 (6 bases). The germline V gene encodes CDR1 SGDLS and CDR2 YYNGEE. V was pared by 0 bases and J by 6 bases, with 10 bases between. The CDR3 is 14 residues long. CDR3 DNA sequence: TGTGCCAGCAGCGTAGCTATCGGGGGCAATGAGCAGTTCTTC. It codes for CASSVAIGGNEQFF.

The chain is built from TRBV5-5 and TRBJ2-3; no reliable D call. Germline CDR1 SGHKS, CDR2 YYEKEE (reference sequence). CDR3 length: 15 residues. V was shortened by 0 bases and J by 6 bases, with 14 bases between the two germline ends. The CDR3 bases are TGTGCCAGCAGCTTGGGGCAGGTAAAGGCTGATACGCAGTATTTT. Protein product: CASSLGQVKADTQYF.

The chain uses TRBV7-2 and TRBJ2-5; 11 bases are shared with TRBD2. Germline V lookup: CDR1 SGHTA, CDR2 FQGNSA. The CDR3 consists of 16 residues. The V segment lost 5 bases and the J segment 0 bases; nucleotides outside the gene matches: 5. The CDR3 region has the DNA TGTGCCAGCAGCAGAAGGACTAGCGGGTACCAAGAGACCCAGTACTTC. Its translation: CASSRRTSGYQETQYF. The full variable domain, with the rest looked up from reference TRBV7-2 and TRBJ2-5, is GAGVSQSPSNKVTEKGKDVELRCDPISGHTALYWYRQSLGQGLEFLIYFQGNSAPDKSGLPSDRFSAERTGGSVSTLTIQRTQQEDSAVYLCASSRRTSGYQETQYFGPGTRLLVL.

In regard to this clone: Other DNA sequences within the sample encode an identical CDR3. This chain links TRBV2 with TRBJ2-5, with a possible D match to TRBD1 (5 bases). The length of the CDR3 is 12 residues. Germline V gene data show CDR1 as SNHLY and CDR2 as FYNNEI. V lost 2 bases and J 4 bases, leaving 5 bases between the germline ends. The chain's CDR3 is CASSEQGETQYF. CDR3 DNA: TGTGCCAGCAGTGAACAGGGAGAGACCCAGTACTTC.

The chain has TRBV5-4 and TRBJ2-5, with TRBD2 matching over 15 bases. CDR1 is SGHNT, CDR2 YYREEE, per germline (reference sequence). CDR3 length: 16 amino acids. The V gene end was trimmed by 3 bases and the J gene end by 2 bases; junction bases not matched to a gene: 2. Written as DNA, the CDR3 is TGTGCCAGCAGCTCCGGGACTAGCGGGGGGCAAGAGACCCAGTACTTC. The encoded protein is CASSSGTSGGQETQYF.

This rearrangement joins TRBV28 to TRBJ1-1; 10 nucleotides match TRBD1. The CDR3 runs to 15 residues. The V gene end was trimmed by 5 bases and the J gene end by 1 base; junction bases not matched to a gene: 4. The germline CDR1 and CDR2 sequences are MDHEN and SYDVKM. The CDR3 region has the DNA TGTGCCAGCAGTCGACAGGGGGCGGGGAACACTGAAGCTTTCTTT. Protein: CASSRQGAGNTEAFF. Together with reference TRBV28 and TRBJ1-1, the CDR3 gives the full variable domain: DVKVTQSSRYLVKRTGEKVFLECVQDMDHENMFWYRQDPGLGLRLIYFSYDVKMKEKGDIPEGYSVSREKKERFSLILESASTNQTSMYLCASSRQGAGNTEAFFGQGTRLTVV.

The chain combines TRBV7-8 with TRBJ1-5; D gene unclear. Trimming removed 6 bases at V and 4 bases at J, with 16 bases between. The CDR3 has 15 residues. CDR1 is SGHVS, CDR2 FQNEAQ, per germline. The CDR3 region is CASSPGQAENQPQHF. DNA of the CDR3: TGTGCCAGCAGTCCTGGTCAGGCCGAAAATCAGCCCCAGCATTTT.

The genes are TRBV9 and TRBJ2-2; D might be TRBD1 (5 bases). CDR3 size: 14 residues. Per the germline V gene, CDR1 is SGDLS and CDR2 is YYNGEE. Trimming pared 1 base from V and 5 bases from J, leaving 9 bases between. The chain's CDR3 is CASSVLQGTGELFF. Written as DNA, the CDR3 is TGTGCCAGCAGCGTACTCCAGGGAACCGGGGAGCTGTTTTTT.

This clone appeared a few times. The chain couples TRBV19 to TRBJ1-5, with D possibly being TRBD1 (6 bases). Germline CDR1 reads LNHDA; CDR2 reads SQIVND (reference sequence). The CDR3 extends over 15 amino acids. Trimming pared 6 bases from V and 8 bases from J, leaving 20 bases between. The CDR3 bases are TGTGCCAGTAGCCTTGACGGGGGGCGGATTGAGCCCCAGCATTTT. Protein product: CASSLDGGRIEPQHF.

The rearrangement joins TRBV6-6 to TRBJ2-1; D is possibly TRBD1 (6 bases). The V gene lost 2 bases and the J gene lost 15 bases, with 14 bases spanning the gap. The CDR3 sequence is 12 residues long. The V gene's germline CDR1 is MNHNY and CDR2 SVGAGI (reference sequence). In DNA, the CDR3 is TGTGCCAGCAGTTACACCCGGACAGATGCGTTCTTC. This translates into CASSYTRTDAFF.

The V and J genes are TRBV6-5 and TRBJ1-3; no reliable D call. Germline-derived CDR1 and CDR2 are MNHEY and SVGAGI. The CDR3 runs 12 residues. V lost 5 bases to trimming and J lost 7 bases, with 9 bases between them. CDR3 sequence: CASSPPSNTIYF. In DNA form, the CDR3 reads TGTGCCAGCAGTCCCCCCTCCAACACCATATATTTT.